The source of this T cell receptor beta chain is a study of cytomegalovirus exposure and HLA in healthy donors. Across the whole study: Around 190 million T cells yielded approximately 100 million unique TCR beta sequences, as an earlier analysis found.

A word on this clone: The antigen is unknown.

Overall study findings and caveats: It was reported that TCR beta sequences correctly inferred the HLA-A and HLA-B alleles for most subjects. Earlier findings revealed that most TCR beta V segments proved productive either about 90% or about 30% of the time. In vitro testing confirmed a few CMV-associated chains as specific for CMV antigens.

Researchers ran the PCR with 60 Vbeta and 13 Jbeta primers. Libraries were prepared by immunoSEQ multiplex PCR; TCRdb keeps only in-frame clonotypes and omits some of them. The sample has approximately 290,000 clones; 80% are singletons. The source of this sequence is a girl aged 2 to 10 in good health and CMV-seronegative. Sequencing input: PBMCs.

CDR3: CASSAGTGLIEQYF. Here the CDR3 DNA reads TGTGCCAGCAGTGCCGGGACAGGGTTGATCGAGCAGTACTTC. This chain links TRBV28 with TRBJ2-7; 9 bases match TRBD1. The J segment lost 6 bases and the V segment lost 5 bases, leaving 8 bases of the junction unmatched. In germline, CDR1 is MDHEN, CDR2 SYDVKM. The CDR3 has 14 residues. Supplemented by reference TRBV28 and TRBJ2-7, the full variable domain reads DVKVTQSSRYLVKRTGEKVFLECVQDMDHENMFWYRQDPGLGLRLIYFSYDVKMKEKGDIPEGYSVSREKKERFSLILESASTNQTSMYLCASSAGTGLIEQYFGPGTRLTVT.